The source of this T cell receptor (beta chain) is a study of OX40 agonist ivuxolimab in advanced cancers. Here immunoSEQ multiplex PCR was the method, and the copy in TCRdb shows in-frame clones only, minus some. This sample has 36,000 or so clones; approximately 80% occur once, and the top ten carry less than 25%. Sequencing used CD4+ or CD8+ T cells sorted from blood, obtained in a trial of the OX40 agonist ivuxolimab. This clonotype originated in an adult with an advanced solid tumor such as melanoma, head and neck, liver or kidney cancer.

CDR3 DNA: TGTGCCAGCAGTCTAGTGGGCCGTAGCGGGGGCTACACAGATACGCAGTATTTT. Protein sequence: CASSLVGRSGGYTDTQYF. The rearrangement joins TRBV21-1 to TRBJ2-3; the listed D gene, TRBD2, was not tested against the DNA. TRBV21-1 is classified as a pseudogene. This CDR3 has 18 amino acids.